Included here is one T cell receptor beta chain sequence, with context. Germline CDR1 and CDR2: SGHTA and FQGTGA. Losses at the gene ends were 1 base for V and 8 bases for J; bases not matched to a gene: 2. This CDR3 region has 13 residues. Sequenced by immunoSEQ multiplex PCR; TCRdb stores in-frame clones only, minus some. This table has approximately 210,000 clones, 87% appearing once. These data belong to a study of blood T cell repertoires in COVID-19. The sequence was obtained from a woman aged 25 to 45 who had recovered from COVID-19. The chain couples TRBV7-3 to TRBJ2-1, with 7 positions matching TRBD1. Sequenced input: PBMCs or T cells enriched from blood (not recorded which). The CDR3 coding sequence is TGTGCCAGCAGCTTAATGGGACAGCATGAGCAGTTCTTC. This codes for CASSLMGQHEQFF.